The 18 T cell receptor beta chains reported below all come from one sample, sequenced in a study of blood T cell repertoires in COVID-19. The repertoire was sequenced with immunoSEQ multiplex PCR; TCRdb's copy has only in-frame clones and lacks some. Here the sample spans 35,000 to 40,000 clones, just under 75% being singletons. Sequences were obtained from peripheral blood. All receptors derive from a man aged 65 to 85 with COVID-19, enrolled during active disease.

CDR3 in amino acids: CASSQVWGGTYEQYF. DNA for the CDR3: TGCGCCAGCAGCCAAGTTTGGGGGGGGACCTACGAGCAGTACTTC. The gene calls are TRBV4-3 and TRBJ2-7; 7 bases map to TRBD2. The CDR3 is 15 residues long. V lost 1 base, J lost 2 bases, and 5 bases stayed unmatched. Germline CDR1 is LGHNA and CDR2 is YSLEER.

The gene calls are TRBV7-2 and TRBJ2-1; D ambiguous. Germline V gene data show CDR1 as SGHTA and CDR2 as FQGNSA. The ends were cut back, 5 bases at V and 1 base at J, with 12 bases in the middle. This CDR3 has 15 residues. Here the CDR3 DNA reads TGTGCCAGCAGCCTTAACTCGAATTCCTACAATGAGCAGTTCTTC. This codes for CASSLNSNSYNEQFF.

This clone was detected many times. This sample includes further DNA sequences coding for the same CDR3. The chain is built from TRBV30 and TRBJ1-5; possible D gene TRBD1, 5 bases. CDR3 length: 13 amino acids. The germline V gene encodes CDR1 GTSNPN and CDR2 SVGIG (reference sequence). V dropped 2 bases and J dropped 4 bases, with 9 bases sitting between them. The CDR3: CAWSTRENQPQHF. Here the CDR3 DNA reads TGTGCCTGGAGTACCAGGGAAAATCAGCCCCAGCATTTT.

This chain links TRBV30 with TRBJ1-2; D is uncertain. Trimming took 4 bases from V and 7 from J, leaving 13 bases between them. This CDR3 region has 12 residues. The V gene's germline CDR1 is GTSNPN and CDR2 SVGIG (reference sequence). CDR3 in amino acids: CAWNLGDLGYTF. The CDR3 DNA follows: TGTGCCTGGAATCTCGGGGATCTTGGCTACACCTTC.

This rearrangement joins TRBV7-6 to TRBJ1-4; D might be TRBD1 (6 bases). V lost 4 bases and J 6 bases, leaving 18 bases between the germline ends. The CDR3 sequence is 16 residues long. The germline gives CDR1 SGHVS, CDR2 FNYEAQ. The CDR3 sequence: CASSSYLGGADEKLFF. CDR3 nucleotide sequence: TGTGCCAGCAGCTCCTATCTTGGGGGCGCGGATGAAAAACTGTTTTTT.

The genes are TRBV19 and TRBJ1-2; D is unclear. Germline V gene lookup returns CDR1 LNHDA and CDR2 SQIVND (reference sequence). The CDR3 runs 14 residues. Trimming cost V 10 bases and J 2 bases, with 17 bases left between them. The CDR3 DNA sequence: TGTGCCAAGTCACAACCTCATTCGAACTATGGCTACACCTTC. Protein sequence: CAKSQPHSNYGYTF.

The chain recombines TRBV9 with TRBJ1-4; no reliable D call. Germline assignment: CDR1 SGDLS and CDR2 YYNGEE. CDR3 length: 13 residues. The V gene lost 0 bases and the J gene lost 12 bases, with 12 bases spanning the gap. CDR3 DNA: TGTGCCAGCAGCGTAGGGGGTAGCGGTCAACTGTTTTTT. Its translation: CASSVGGSGQLFF.

This sequence joins TRBV7-9 and TRBJ2-5; D perhaps matches TRBD2 (6 bases). V lost 5 bases and J 1 base, leaving 11 bases between the germline ends. The CDR3 totals 14 residues. CDR1 is SEHNR, CDR2 FQNEAQ, per germline (reference sequence). The DNA of the CDR3 is TGTGCCAGCAGCCCTCCGCGGGGCCAAGAGACCCAGTACTTC. It encodes CASSPPRGQETQYF. The full variable domain, with the rest looked up from reference TRBV7-9 and TRBJ2-5, is DTGVSQNPRHKITKRGQNVTFRCDPISEHNRLYWYRQTLGQGPEFLTYFQNEAQLEKSRLLSDRFSAERPKGSFSTLEIQRTEQGDSAMYLCASSPPRGQETQYFGPGTRLLVL.

There are a few counts of this clone. This chain links TRBV5-4 with TRBJ1-1; 8 nucleotides align to TRBD1. J lost 7 bases, V lost 4 bases, and 9 bases had no gene match. Germline values: CDR1 SGHNT, CDR2 YYREEE (reference sequence). The CDR3 is made up of 14 amino acids. CDR3 nucleotides: TGTGCCAGCAGCACAAACCAACAGGGGGGTGAAGCTTTCTTT. It translates to CASSTNQQGGEAFF.

CDR3 sequence reads: CASSLQGFYGYTF. Here the CDR3 DNA reads TGTGCCAGCAGCTTACAGGGATTCTATGGCTACACCTTC. J is TRBJ1-2 and V is TRBV11-2; D perhaps matches TRBD1 (5 bases). Germline CDR1 is SGHAT and CDR2 is FQNNGV. The CDR3 has 13 residues. V lost 2 bases and J lost 4, with 8 bases in between.

This clone turned up a few times. The chain is built from TRBV4-1 and TRBJ1-2; no definite D call. V dropped 1 base and J dropped 7 bases, with 10 bases sitting between them. The length of the CDR3 is 13 residues. The germline CDR1 and CDR2 sequences are MGHRA and YSYEKL. The CDR3 DNA sequence: TGCGCCAGCAGCCAAGTTACTCATACTGGCTACACCTTC. Amino acids: CASSQVTHTGYTF.

The genes are TRBV3-1 (or the pseudogene TRBV3-2) and TRBJ2-1; D not certain. The ends were cut back, 4 bases at V and 5 bases at J, with 12 bases in the middle. From germline, CDR1 is LGHDT and CDR2 YNNKEL (reference sequence). The CDR3 sequence is 14 residues long. CDR3: CASSPTRLHNEQFF. The DNA for the CDR3 is TGTGCCAGCAGCCCCACAAGACTCCACAATGAGCAGTTCTTC.

This rearrangement joins TRBV7-9 to TRBJ2-3, with 8 positions matching TRBD1. CDR1 is SEHNR and CDR2 is FQNEAQ in the germline V gene (reference sequence). The ends lost 5 bases at V and 0 bases at J; junction bases unmatched: 16. The CDR3 has 19 amino acids. The CDR3 DNA reads TGTGCCAGCAGCCCGACCCGGACAGGGTGGTTGGGTAGCACAGATACGCAGTATTTT. Its protein is CASSPTRTGWLGSTDTQYF.

The V and J genes are TRBV11-2 and TRBJ1-5, with TRBD1 as a possible D gene (6 bases). Germline CDR1 SGHAT, CDR2 FQNNGV. This CDR3 has 13 amino acids. Trimming stripped 5 bases from V and 5 bases from J, with 10 bases between. The CDR3 DNA is TGTGCCAGCAGCAGAGGGACACATCAGCCCCAGCATTTT. It specifies CASSRGTHQPQHF. Drawing the rest from reference TRBV11-2 and TRBJ1-5, the complete variable domain is EAGVAQSPRYKIIEKRQSVAFWCNPISGHATLYWYQQILGQGPKLLIQFQNNGVVDDSQLPKDRFSAERLKGVDSTLKIQPAKLEDSAVYLCASSRGTHQPQHFGDGTRLSIL.

This clone was picked up a small number of times. The CDR3 spells CASRNEGASNEKLFF. CDR3 DNA: TGTGCCAGCCGAAACGAAGGGGCATCGAATGAAAAACTGTTTTTT. This rearrangement joins TRBV28 to TRBJ1-4; TRBD1 might be the D (5 bases). The V gene lost 8 bases and the J gene lost 5 bases, with 18 bases spanning the gap. CDR1 and CDR2 from the germline V gene are MDHEN and SYDVKM. CDR3 size: 15 residues.

V and J are TRBV5-1 and TRBJ2-1; a possible D gene is TRBD2 (5 bases). The CDR3 consists of 13 residues. Germline loops: CDR1 SGHRS, CDR2 YFSETQ. The ends were cut back, 7 bases at V and 6 bases at J, with 14 bases in the middle. The CDR3 loop is CASQAALPNEQFF. DNA of the CDR3: TGCGCCAGCCAAGCGGCCTTACCCAATGAGCAGTTCTTC.

This clone has a handful of counts. This chain links TRBV29-1 with TRBJ2-2; tentative D call: TRBD1 (5 bases). Looked up from germline, CDR1 is SQVTM and CDR2 is ANQGSEA. The CDR3 covers 13 residues. Trimming left V 3 bases short and J 5 bases short, with 10 bases between. The DNA of the CDR3 is TGCAGCGTTGAGGGCAGGGTGACCGGGGAGCTGTTTTTT. It codes for CSVEGRVTGELFF.

CDR3 bases: TGTGCCAGCAGCTTGGATGGCACCAATCAGCCCCAGCATTTT. The encoded protein is CASSLDGTNQPQHF. The V and J genes are TRBV5-8 and TRBJ1-5; D not resolved. The CDR3 is 14 residues long. V shed 0 bases and J shed 3 bases, with 7 bases lying between them. Per germline, CDR1 SGHTS and CDR2 YDEGEE.